The source of this T cell receptor (beta chain) is a study of blood T cells in healthy people across ages. General observations from the study: Across the age range, TCR beta diversity per million T cells fell in a roughly linear way.

A second PCR, run for roughly 7 to 11 cycles, used a sample-barcoded 5' primer plus a J-beta primer mix. The template-switch adaptor, which had 12 random nucleotides, put a tag on each cDNA molecule. TCRdb re-called the 5' RACE reads through MiXCR, storing one row per CDR3 protein. The table lists some 1.8 million distinct CDR3 sequences, about 39% of them singletons. On this clonotype: Its matching antigen is unknown.

The CDR3 has 17 amino acids. V lost 4 bases, J lost 3 bases, and 14 bases stayed unmatched. This chain connects TRBV12-3 or TRBV12-4 to TRBJ1-1, with TRBD1 identical over 7 bases. This sequence originates from a human donor in good health. What was sequenced was blood. The CDR3 DNA follows: TGTGCCAGCAGTTCGCCAGGGGGGGGGCGGCTCGACACTGAAGCTTTCTTT. As protein: CASSSPGGGRLDTEAFF.